This TCR beta chain stems from a study of blood T cell repertoires in COVID-19. Background on the study: Sources were T cells, B-cell-depleted T cells, or PBMCs; the material itself was cDNA or gDNA.

Assay: immunoSEQ multiplex PCR; the TCRdb copy retains only in-frame clones and omits some. The table lists roughly 260,000 clones, about nine tenths of them singletons. The source material was peripheral blood. This TCR came from a man aged 55 to 70 who had recovered from COVID-19.

The DNA for the CDR3 is TGTGCCAGCAGCTTCGGGGGGGCCGACGAGCAGTACTTC. Encoded protein: CASSFGGADEQYF. The rearrangement joins TRBV5-6 to TRBJ2-7, with 8 bases fitting TRBD2. CDR1 and CDR2 (germline): SGHDT, YYEEEE. V was clipped by 2 bases and J by 5 bases; unmatched bases: 3. The CDR3 is made up of 13 amino acids.